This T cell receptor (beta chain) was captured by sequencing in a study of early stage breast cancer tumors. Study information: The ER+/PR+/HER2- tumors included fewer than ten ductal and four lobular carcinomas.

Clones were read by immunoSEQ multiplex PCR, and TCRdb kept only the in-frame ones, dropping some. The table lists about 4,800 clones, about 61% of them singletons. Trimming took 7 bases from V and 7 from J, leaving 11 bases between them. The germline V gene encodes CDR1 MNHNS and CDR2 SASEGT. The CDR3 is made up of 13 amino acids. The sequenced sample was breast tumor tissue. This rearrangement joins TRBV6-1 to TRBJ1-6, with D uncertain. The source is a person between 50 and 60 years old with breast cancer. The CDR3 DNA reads TGTGCCAGCACTGTCAGTGCCAATTCACCCCTCCACTTT. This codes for CASTVSANSPLHF.